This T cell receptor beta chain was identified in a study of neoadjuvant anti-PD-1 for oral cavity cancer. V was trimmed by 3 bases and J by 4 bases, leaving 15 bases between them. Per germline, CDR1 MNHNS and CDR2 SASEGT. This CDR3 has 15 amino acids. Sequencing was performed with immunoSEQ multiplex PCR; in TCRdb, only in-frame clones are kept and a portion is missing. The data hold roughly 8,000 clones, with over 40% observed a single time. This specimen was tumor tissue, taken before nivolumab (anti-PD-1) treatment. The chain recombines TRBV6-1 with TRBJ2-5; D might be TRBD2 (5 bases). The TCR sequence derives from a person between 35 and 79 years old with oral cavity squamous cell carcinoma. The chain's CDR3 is CASSDLASSGETQYF. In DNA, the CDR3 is TGTGCCAGCAGTGACCTAGCCTCGTCTGGAGAGACCCAGTACTTC.